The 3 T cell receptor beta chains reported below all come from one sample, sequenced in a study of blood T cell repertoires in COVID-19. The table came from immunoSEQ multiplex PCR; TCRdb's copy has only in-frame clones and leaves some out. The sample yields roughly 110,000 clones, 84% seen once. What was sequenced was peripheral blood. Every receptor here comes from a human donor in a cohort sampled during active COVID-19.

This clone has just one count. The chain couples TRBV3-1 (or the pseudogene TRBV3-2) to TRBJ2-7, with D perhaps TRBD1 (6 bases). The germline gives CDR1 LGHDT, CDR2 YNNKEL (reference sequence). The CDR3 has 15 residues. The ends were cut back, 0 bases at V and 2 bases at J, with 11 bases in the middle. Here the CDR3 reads CASSQDLGGTYEQYV. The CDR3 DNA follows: TGTGCCAGCAGCCAAGACCTAGGGGGAACCTACGAGCAGTACGTC.

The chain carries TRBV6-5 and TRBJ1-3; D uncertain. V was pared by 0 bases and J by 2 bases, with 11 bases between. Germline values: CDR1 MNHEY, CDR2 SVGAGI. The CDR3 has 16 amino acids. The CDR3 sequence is CASSYSSAVPGNTIYF. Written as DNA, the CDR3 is TGTGCCAGCAGTTACTCGAGTGCGGTCCCTGGAAACACCATATATTTT.

CDR3 nucleotides: TGTGCCAGCAGCCGGACGACAGGGCAAGAGACCCAGTACTTC. It codes for CASSRTTGQETQYF. This chain uses TRBV7-9 with TRBJ2-5; 7 bases are shared with TRBD1. Germline V lookup: CDR1 SEHNR, CDR2 FQNEAQ (reference sequence). Losses at the gene ends were 5 bases for V and 2 bases for J; bases not matched to a gene: 5. The CDR3 covers 14 residues.